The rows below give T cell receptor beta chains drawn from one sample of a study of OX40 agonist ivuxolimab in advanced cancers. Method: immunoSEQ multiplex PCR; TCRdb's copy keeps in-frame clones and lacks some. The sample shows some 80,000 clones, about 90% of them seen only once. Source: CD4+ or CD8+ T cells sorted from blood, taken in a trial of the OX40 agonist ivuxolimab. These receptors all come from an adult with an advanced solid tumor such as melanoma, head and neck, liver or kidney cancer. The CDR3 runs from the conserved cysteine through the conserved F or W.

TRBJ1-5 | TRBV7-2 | CASSSVQGQPQHF
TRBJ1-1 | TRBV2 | CASSVSETGNTEAFF
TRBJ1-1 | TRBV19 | CASSAVTDTEAFF
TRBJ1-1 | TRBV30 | CAWRVGTEAFF
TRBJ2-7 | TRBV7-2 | CASSLQVNSYEQYF
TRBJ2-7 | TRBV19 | CASSAGLAGTYEQYF
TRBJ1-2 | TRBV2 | CASLQGNYGYTF
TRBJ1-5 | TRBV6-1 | CASSGRIMRGDVQPQHF
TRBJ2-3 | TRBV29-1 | CSVVREGALNF
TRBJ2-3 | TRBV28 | CASSPSPGQGATDTQYF
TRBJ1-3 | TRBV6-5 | CASSEQTAGNTIYF
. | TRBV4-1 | CASTLSWGSRYEQYF
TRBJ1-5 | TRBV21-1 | CASQLPGTGGFNSNQPQHF
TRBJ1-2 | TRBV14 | CASSQGERDVFGYTF
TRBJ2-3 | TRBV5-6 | CASSSGLAGVDTQYF
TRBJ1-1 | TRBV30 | CAWTRGTEAFF
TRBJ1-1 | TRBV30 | CAWSRTGLEAFF
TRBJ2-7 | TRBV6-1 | CASSEDGTGDARDEQYF
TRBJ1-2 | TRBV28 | CASSLRLMYGYTF
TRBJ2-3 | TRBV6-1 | CASSISGTQTDTQYF
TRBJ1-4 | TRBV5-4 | CASSPAASGEKLFF
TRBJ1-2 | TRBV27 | CASSFTRQDYGYTF
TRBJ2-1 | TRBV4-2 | CASRRTGQGFYEQFF
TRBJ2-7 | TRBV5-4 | CASSAGLANEQYF
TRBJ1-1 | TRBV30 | CAWSGGRGKQGRGTEAFF
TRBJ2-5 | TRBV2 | CASSPDSAEETQYF
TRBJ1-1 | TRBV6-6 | CASRSGPNTEAFF
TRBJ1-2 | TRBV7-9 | CASSLAGTYGYTF
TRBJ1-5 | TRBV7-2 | CASSGDRVQPQHF
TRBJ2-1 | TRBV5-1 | CASSLGTGRWNEQFF
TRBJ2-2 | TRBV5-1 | CASSTGQGNTGELFF
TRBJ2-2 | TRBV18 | CASSTGGTGELFF
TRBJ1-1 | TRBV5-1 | CASSHSGGIVNTEAFF
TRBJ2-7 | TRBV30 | CASSQGSYEQYF
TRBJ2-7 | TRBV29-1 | CSVVAAVNYEQYF
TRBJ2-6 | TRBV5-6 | CASSSVYSGANVLTF
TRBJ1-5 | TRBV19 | CASSMGVPNQPQHF
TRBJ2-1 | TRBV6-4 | CASSQQGNEQFF
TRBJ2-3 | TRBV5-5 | CASSLPPDTQYF
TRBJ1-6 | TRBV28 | CASSLPGTGGLSPLHF
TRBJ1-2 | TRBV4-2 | CASSQDPDRGSEGYTF
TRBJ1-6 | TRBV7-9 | CASSQRVLSPLHF
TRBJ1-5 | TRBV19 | CASRGPSPGNQPQHF
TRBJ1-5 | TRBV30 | CAWSPGTQQPQHF
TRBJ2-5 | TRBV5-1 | CASSYQGPETQYF
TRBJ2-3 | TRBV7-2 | CASRLASTDTQYF
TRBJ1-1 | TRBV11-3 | CASSLDATPNTEAFF
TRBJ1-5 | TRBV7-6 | CASSRDSNQPQHF
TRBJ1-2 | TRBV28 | CASSSPGRGGGYTF
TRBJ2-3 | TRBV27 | CASSSRQTDTQYF
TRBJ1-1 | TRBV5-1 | CASSAAGRDIEAFF